This T cell receptor beta chain derives from a study of blood T cell repertoires in COVID-19. Study details: The United States, Italy and Spain supplied acute and convalescent COVID-19 samples.

Sequencing was performed with immunoSEQ multiplex PCR; in TCRdb, only in-frame clones are kept and a portion is missing. The sample records over 150,000 clones, approximately 85% being singletons. The germline V gene has CDR1 SGHNT and CDR2 YENEEA. Losses at the gene ends were 1 base for V and 6 bases for J; bases not matched to a gene: 7. This CDR3 spans 16 amino acids. The receptor's source is a man aged 35-49 years with acute or convalescent COVID-19. Sequencing was done on a sample of peripheral blood. This rearrangement joins TRBV11-3 to TRBJ2-3; 10 nucleotides align to TRBD2. CDR3 coding DNA: TGTGCCAGCAGCTTAGCCAGCGGGGGGGCCGGGGATACGCAGTATTTT. Translating gives CASSLASGGAGDTQYF.